The text below deals with one T cell receptor (beta chain). Its matching antigen is unknown. This entry belongs to a study of cytomegalovirus exposure and HLA in healthy donors. Whole-study findings and limits: Whilst most TCR sequences proved rare, a subset of public TCRs occurred across many donors. Later analysis suggested most CMV-associated TCR beta chains were HLA-restricted. A cluster of highly shared sequence variants was likely a sequencing artifact. Compared with the roughly 700-donor mean, an Asian-associated ancestry cluster reportedly had fewer N-insertions, according to a later analysis.

PCR primers comprised 60 Vbeta and 13 Jbeta primers. Profiled with immunoSEQ multiplex PCR; TCRdb holds only in-frame clones, not every one. This table holds about 51,000 clones. CDR3 length equals 21 residues. V shed 1 base, J shed 1 base, and the junction held 10 bases outside the gene matches. Per the germline V gene, CDR1 is SGHVS and CDR2 is FQNEAQ. This TCR derives from a man aged 35 to 55 in good health and CMV-seropositive. The chain combines TRBV7-8 with TRBJ2-1; 16 bases are shared with TRBD2. What was sequenced was PBMCs. The CDR3 DNA sequence: TGTGCCAGCAGCTTAGAGGGCGCGGGGACTAGCGGGAGGGTATCCTACAATGAGCAGTTCTTC. Protein product: CASSLEGAGTSGRVSYNEQFF.